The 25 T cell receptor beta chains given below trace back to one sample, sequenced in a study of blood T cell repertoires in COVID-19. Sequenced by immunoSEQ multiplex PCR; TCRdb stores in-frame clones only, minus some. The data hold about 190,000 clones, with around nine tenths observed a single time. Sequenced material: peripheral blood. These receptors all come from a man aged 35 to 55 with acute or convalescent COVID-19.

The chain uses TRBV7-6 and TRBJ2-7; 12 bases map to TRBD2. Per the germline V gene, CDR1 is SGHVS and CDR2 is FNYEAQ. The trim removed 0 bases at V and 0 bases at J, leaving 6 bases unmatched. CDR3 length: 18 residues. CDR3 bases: TGTGCCAGCAGCTTAGCGTGGGGACTAGCGGGTTCCTCCTACGAGCAGTACTTC. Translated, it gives CASSLAWGLAGSSYEQYF.

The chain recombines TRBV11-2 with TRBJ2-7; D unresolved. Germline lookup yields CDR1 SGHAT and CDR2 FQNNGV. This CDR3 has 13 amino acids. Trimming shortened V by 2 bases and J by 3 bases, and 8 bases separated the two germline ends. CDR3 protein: CASSLSTGYEQYF. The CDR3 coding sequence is TGTGCCAGCAGCTTATCGACGGGCTACGAGCAGTACTTC.

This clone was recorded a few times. The CDR3 coding sequence is TGTGCCAGCAGGCTCCGGGACAGGGGGCTGGGTGAGCAGTTCTTC. Protein product: CASRLRDRGLGEQFF. J is TRBJ2-1 and V is TRBV6-5, with 12 positions matching TRBD1. This CDR3 is 15 amino acids long. Trimming cost V 6 bases and J 9 bases; bases outside gene matches: 9. CDR1 is MNHEY and CDR2 is SVGAGI in the germline V gene.

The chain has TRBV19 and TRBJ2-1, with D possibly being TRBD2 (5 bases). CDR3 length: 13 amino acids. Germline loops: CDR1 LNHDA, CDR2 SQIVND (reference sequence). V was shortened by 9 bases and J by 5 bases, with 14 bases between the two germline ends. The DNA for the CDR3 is TGTGCCAGCCAACGGGGTTTCGACAATGAGCAGTTCTTC. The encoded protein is CASQRGFDNEQFF.

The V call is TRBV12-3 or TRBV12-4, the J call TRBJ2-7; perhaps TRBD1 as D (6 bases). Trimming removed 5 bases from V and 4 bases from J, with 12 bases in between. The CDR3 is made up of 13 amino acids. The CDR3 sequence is CASSIYRVYEQYF. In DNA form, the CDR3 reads TGTGCCAGCAGTATCTACAGGGTTTACGAGCAGTACTTC.

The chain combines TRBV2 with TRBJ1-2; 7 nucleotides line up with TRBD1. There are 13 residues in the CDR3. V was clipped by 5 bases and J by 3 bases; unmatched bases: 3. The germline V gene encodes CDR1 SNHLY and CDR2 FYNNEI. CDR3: CASSPGQYYGYTF. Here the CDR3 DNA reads TGTGCCAGCAGTCCGGGACAGTACTATGGCTACACCTTC.

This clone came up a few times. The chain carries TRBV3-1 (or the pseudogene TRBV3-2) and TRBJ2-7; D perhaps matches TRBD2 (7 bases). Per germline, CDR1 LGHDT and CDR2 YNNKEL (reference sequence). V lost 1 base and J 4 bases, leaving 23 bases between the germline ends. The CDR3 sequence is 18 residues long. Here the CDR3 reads CASSQGGRGRGLQYEQYF. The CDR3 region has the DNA TGTGCCAGCAGCCAAGGGGGGCGAGGGAGGGGTCTCCAGTACGAGCAGTACTTC.

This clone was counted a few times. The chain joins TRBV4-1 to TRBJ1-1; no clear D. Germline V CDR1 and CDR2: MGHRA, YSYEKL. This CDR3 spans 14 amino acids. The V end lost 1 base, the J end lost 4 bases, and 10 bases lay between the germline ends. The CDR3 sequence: CASSQVGGGTEAFF. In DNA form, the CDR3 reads TGCGCCAGCAGCCAAGTAGGAGGAGGCACTGAAGCTTTCTTT.

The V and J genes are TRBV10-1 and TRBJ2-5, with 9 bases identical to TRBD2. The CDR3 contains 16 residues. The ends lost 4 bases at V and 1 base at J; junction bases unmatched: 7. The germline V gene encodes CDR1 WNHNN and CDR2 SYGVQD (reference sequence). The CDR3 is CASSGKRGALQETQYF. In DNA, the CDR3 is TGCGCCAGCAGTGGAAAGCGGGGGGCCCTCCAAGAGACCCAGTACTTC.

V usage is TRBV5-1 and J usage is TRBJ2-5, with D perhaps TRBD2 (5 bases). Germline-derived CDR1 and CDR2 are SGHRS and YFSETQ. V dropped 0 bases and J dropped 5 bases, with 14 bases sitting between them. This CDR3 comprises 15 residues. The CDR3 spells CASSLATGVGETQYF. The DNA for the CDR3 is TGCGCCAGCAGCTTGGCCACCGGGGTCGGGGAGACCCAGTACTTC.

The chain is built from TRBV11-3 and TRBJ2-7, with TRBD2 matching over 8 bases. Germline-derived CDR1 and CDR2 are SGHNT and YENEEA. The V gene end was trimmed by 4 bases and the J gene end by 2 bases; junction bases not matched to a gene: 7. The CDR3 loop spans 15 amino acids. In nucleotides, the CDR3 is TGTGCCAGCAGCTCCGGGGGGGCCCCTACCTACGAGCAGTACTTC. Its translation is CASSSGGAPTYEQYF. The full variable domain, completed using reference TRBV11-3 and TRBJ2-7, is EAGVVQSPRYKIIEKKQPVAFWCNPISGHNTLYWYLQNLGQGPELLIRYENEEAVDDSQLPKDRFSAERLKGVDSTLKIQPAELGDSAVYLCASSSGGAPTYEQYFGPGTRLTVT.

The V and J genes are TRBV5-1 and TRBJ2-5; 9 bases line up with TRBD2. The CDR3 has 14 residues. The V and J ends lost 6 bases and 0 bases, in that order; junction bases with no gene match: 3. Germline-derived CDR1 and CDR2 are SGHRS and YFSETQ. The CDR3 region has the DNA TGCGCCAGCAATCTAGCGGGAAACCAAGAGACCCAGTACTTC. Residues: CASNLAGNQETQYF.

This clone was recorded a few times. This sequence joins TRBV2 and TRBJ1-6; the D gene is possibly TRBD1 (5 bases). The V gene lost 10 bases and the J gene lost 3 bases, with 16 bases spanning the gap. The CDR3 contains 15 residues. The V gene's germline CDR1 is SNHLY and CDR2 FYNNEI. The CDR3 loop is CATRIPTGYNSPLHF. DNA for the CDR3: TGTGCCACCCGGATACCTACAGGCTATAATTCACCCCTCCACTTT.

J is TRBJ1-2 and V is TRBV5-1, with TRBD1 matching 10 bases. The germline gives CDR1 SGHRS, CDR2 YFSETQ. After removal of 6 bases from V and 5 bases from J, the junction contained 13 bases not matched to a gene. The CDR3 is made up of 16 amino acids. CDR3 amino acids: CASTYSPTGGAYGYTF. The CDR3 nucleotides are TGCGCCAGCACCTACTCGCCGACAGGGGGCGCTTATGGCTACACCTTC. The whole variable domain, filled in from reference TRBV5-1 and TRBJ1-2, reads KAGVTQTPRYLIKTRGQQVTLSCSPISGHRSVSWYQQTPGQGLQFLFEYFSETQRNKGNFPGRFSGRQFSNSRSEMNVSTLELGDSALYLCASTYSPTGGAYGYTFGSGTRLTVV.

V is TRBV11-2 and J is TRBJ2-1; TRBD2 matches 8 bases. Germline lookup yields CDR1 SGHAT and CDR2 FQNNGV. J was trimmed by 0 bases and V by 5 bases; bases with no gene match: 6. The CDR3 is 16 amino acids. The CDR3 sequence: CASSDLAGRSYNEQFF. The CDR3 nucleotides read TGTGCCAGCAGCGACTTAGCGGGACGCTCCTACAATGAGCAGTTCTTC.

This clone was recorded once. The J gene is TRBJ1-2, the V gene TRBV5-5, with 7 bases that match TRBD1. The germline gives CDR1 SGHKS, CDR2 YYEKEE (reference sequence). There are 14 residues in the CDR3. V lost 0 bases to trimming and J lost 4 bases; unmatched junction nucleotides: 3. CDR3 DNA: TGTGCCAGCAGCTTGGTAGACAGGGCCTATGGCTACACCTTC. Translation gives CASSLVDRAYGYTF.

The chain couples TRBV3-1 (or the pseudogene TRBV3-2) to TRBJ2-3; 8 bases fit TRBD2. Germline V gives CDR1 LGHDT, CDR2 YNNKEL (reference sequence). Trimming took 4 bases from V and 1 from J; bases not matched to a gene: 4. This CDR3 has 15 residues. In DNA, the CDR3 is TGTGCCAGCAGCCCTTGGCGGGGGGGCACAGATACGCAGTATTTT. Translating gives CASSPWRGGTDTQYF.

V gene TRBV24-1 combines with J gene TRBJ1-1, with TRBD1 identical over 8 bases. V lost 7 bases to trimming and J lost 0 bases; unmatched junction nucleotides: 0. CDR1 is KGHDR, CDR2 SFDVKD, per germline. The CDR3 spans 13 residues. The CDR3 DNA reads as TGTGCCACCAGGACAGGGGTGAACACTGAAGCTTTCTTT. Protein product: CATRTGVNTEAFF.

CDR3 loop: CASSPGLGLAGPNTGELFF. The CDR3 DNA follows: TGTGCCAGCAGCCCAGGTCTAGGACTAGCGGGCCCGAACACCGGGGAGCTGTTTTTT. The chain carries TRBV3-1 (or the pseudogene TRBV3-2) and TRBJ2-2; 11 nucleotides agree with TRBD2. V shed 4 bases and J 0 bases; nucleotides not matched to a gene: 10. The length of the CDR3 is 19 residues. Germline V gives CDR1 LGHDT, CDR2 YNNKEL (reference sequence).

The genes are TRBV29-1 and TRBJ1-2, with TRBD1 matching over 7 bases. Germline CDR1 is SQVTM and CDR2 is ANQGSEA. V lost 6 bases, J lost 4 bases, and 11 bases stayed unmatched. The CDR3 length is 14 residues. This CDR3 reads CSVAPGTESYGYTF. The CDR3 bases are TGCAGCGTCGCCCCCGGGACAGAAAGCTATGGCTACACCTTC.

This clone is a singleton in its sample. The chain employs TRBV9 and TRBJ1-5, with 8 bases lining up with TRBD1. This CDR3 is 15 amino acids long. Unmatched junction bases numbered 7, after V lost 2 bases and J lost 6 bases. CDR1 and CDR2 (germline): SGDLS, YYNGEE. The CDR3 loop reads CASSVAGGRGQPQHF. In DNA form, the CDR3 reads TGTGCCAGCAGCGTCGCAGGGGGCCGGGGTCAGCCCCAGCATTTT. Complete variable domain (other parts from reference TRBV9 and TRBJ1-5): DSGVTQTPKHLITATGQRVTLRCSPRSGDLSVYWYQQSLDQGLQFLIQYYNGEERAKGNILERFSAQQFPDLHSELNLSSLELGDSALYFCASSVAGGRGQPQHFGDGTRLSIL.

The CDR3 loop reads CASKGEKGNSPLHF. In DNA form, the CDR3 reads TGTGCCAGTAAAGGGGAAAAGGGGAATTCACCCCTCCACTTT. The chain carries TRBV19 and TRBJ1-6, with D possibly matching TRBD1 (5 bases). Trimming shortened V by 7 bases and J by 7 bases, and 14 bases separated the two germline ends. The CDR3 is 14 residues long. Per germline, CDR1 LNHDA and CDR2 SQIVND (reference sequence).

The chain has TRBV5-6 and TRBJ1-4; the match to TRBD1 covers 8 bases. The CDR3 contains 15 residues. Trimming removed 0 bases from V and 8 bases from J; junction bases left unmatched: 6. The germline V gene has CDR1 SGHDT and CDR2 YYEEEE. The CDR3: CASSLAGQGQEKLFF. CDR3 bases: TGTGCCAGCAGCTTGGCTGGACAGGGCCAAGAAAAACTGTTTTTT.

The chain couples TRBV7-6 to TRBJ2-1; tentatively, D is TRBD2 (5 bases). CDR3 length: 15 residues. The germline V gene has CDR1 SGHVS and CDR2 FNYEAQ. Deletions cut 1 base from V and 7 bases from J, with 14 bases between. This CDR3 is CASSLGSNPGNEQFF. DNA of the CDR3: TGTGCCAGCAGCTTAGGTTCCAATCCGGGGAATGAGCAGTTCTTC.

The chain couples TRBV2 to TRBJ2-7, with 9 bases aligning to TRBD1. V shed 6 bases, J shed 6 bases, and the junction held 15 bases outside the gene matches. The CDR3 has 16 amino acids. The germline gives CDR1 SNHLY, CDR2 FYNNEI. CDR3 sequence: CASREAGTGLFVEQYF. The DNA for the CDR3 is TGTGCCAGCAGAGAGGCCGGGACAGGGTTATTTGTCGAGCAGTACTTC.